This TCR beta chain was sequenced during a study of OX40 agonist ivuxolimab in advanced cancers. In the study overall: Every 2 weeks, patients got intravenous ivuxolimab at one of six dose levels (0.01-10 mg/kg). Age averaged around 60 years (range roughly 23 to 90), and roughly 80% were male.

General study findings and limits: Partly responding patients at 0.1-3.0 mg/kg showed some of the smallest clonal expansion.

Germline V gives CDR1 MNHNS, CDR2 SASEGT. This CDR3 has 16 amino acids. The germline V and J ends were trimmed by 2 bases and 4 bases, with 15 bases remaining between them. Profiling relied on immunoSEQ multiplex PCR, and the TCRdb table lists in-frame clones only, not all of them. The table records 50,000 to 70,000 clones, around 84% of them present only once. A note on this clone: The antigen is unknown.

The origin of this receptor is an adult with an advanced solid tumor such as melanoma, head and neck, liver or kidney cancer. The V gene is TRBV6-1, the J gene TRBJ2-4, with no clear D. Sequenced here: CD4+ or CD8+ T cells sorted from blood, sampled in a trial of the OX40 agonist ivuxolimab. The DNA of the CDR3 is TGTGCCAGCAGTGAAATAGGTGGCAGGTCTAAAAACATTCAGTACTTC. Amino acids: CASSEIGGRSKNIQYF.